The rows below give T cell receptor beta chains drawn from one sample of a study of early T cells in non-severe SARS-CoV-2 infection. TCRdb called the 5' RACE reads again in MiXCR, with one record for every CDR3 protein. The sample has over 60,000 distinct CDR3 sequences, about a tenth seen once. The sample was whole blood, taken at baseline. These TCRs come from an adult who was a healthcare worker with PCR-confirmed SARS-CoV-2 infection or an uninfected control (not recorded which). Both conserved end residues are part of each CDR3. The D gene is left open where the match is weak. A clone size is listed for some rows: how often the clone was seen (once, few, many), or a class if it is expanded.

J gene,V gene,D gene,clone size,CDR3 DNA,CDR3 protein
TRBJ1-5,TRBV12-3/TRBV12-4,TRBD1,-,TGTGCCAGCAGTCCTTCCAGGGGGCAGCCCCAGCATTTT,CASSPSRGQPQHF
TRBJ1-1,TRBV7-9,-,many,TGTGCCAGCAGCTTAGCGCGGGATAACACTGAAGCTTTCTTT,CASSLARDNTEAFF
TRBJ1-1,TRBV14,-,-,TGTGCCAGCAGCCAAGATTGGTTCCAAGAAGCTTTCTTT,CASSQDWFQEAFF
TRBJ1-1,TRBV3-1,TRBD1,-,TGTGCCAGCAGCCAAGATCACAGGGGCCGTGAAGCTTTCTTT,CASSQDHRGREAFF
TRBJ2-7,TRBV4-1,-,-,TGCGCCAGCAGCCAAGGCAAGGGGTGGTACGAGCAGTACTTC,CASSQGKGWYEQYF
TRBJ1-6,TRBV30,TRBD1,few,TGTGCCTGGGTACAGGGGGATAATTCACCCCTCCACTTT,CAWVQGDNSPLHF
TRBJ2-7,TRBV6-5,-,few,TGTGCCAGCAGTTACTCGAAGGACACTCCTTCCAGGGAGCAGTACTTC,CASSYSKDTPSREQYF
TRBJ2-1,TRBV6-6,-,few,TGTGCCAGCAGTGATTCCGATGTCGATGAGCAGTTCTTC,CASSDSDVDEQFF
TRBJ2-3,TRBV20-1,-,-,TGCAGTGCTAGACACCCTAGCACAGATACGCAGTATTTT,CSARHPSTDTQYF
TRBJ2-3,TRBV4-2,TRBD2,once,TGTGCCAGCGCAACTAGCGGACAAGGCACAGATACGCAGTATTTT,CASATSGQGTDTQYF
TRBJ2-1,TRBV20-1,-,few,TGCAGTGCTAGAGGGGGTAACAATGAGCAGTTCTTC,CSARGGNNEQFF
TRBJ1-2,TRBV27,-,-,TGTGCCAGCAGTCCCCGGGGAGGAACCTATGGCTACACCTTC,CASSPRGGTYGYTF
TRBJ1-2,TRBV7-2,TRBD1,-,TGTGCCAGCAGCTCGGAGACAGGGTTTGGCTACACCTTC,CASSSETGFGYTF
TRBJ1-1,TRBV20-1,TRBD1,few,TGCAGTGCTAGATCGACAGGGTACACTGAAGCTTTCTTT,CSARSTGYTEAFF
TRBJ2-2,TRBV7-2,-,few,TGTGCCAGCAGCTTGGAGCGTATCACCGGGGAGCTGTTTTTT,CASSLERITGELFF
TRBJ2-3,TRBV4-1,-,-,TGCGCCAGCAGCCAAGCCACACTCGGACGGACTAGCACAGATACGCAGTATTTT,CASSQATLGRTSTDTQYF
TRBJ2-3,TRBV4-2,TRBD2,many,TGTGCCAGCAGCCAAGACAGCGGGGGAAATCAAGATACGCAGTATTTT,CASSQDSGGNQDTQYF
TRBJ1-2,TRBV7-2,TRBD1,-,TGTGCCAGCAGCTTAGCGGGACAGGGGGCGGACGGCTACACCTTC,CASSLAGQGADGYTF
TRBJ2-7,TRBV6-6,-,-,TGTGCCAGCAGTGACGGGTATCTCTCCTACGAGCAGTACTTC,CASSDGYLSYEQYF
TRBJ2-7,TRBV2,TRBD2,many,TGTGCCAGCAGTGAAGCCAGCGGGAGAACCTACGAGCAGTACTTC,CASSEASGRTYEQYF
TRBJ2-1,TRBV9,-,few,TGTGCCAGCAGCTTCCCCGGACGGGACAATGAGCAGTTCTTC,CASSFPGRDNEQFF
TRBJ1-2,TRBV4-1,-,-,TGCGCCAGCAGCCCAACCCAGACAGCCTTTAACTATGGCTACACCTTC,CASSPTQTAFNYGYTF
TRBJ1-1,TRBV9,-,-,TGTGCCAGCAGCGTCTTGCCGAGGACTGAAGCTTTCTTT,CASSVLPRTEAFF
TRBJ1-6,TRBV12-3/TRBV12-4,-,many,TGTGCCAGCAGCCCTGGCGGGGGGCTTTCACCCCTCCACTTT,CASSPGGGLSPLHF
TRBJ1-2,TRBV27,TRBD1,-,TGTGCCAGCAGTGCCAGACAGGGGTCGCGAGGCTACACCTTC,CASSARQGSRGYTF
TRBJ2-5,TRBV6-5,TRBD2,few,TGTGCCAGCAGTTACTTGGGACGGGGGGAAGAGACCCAGTACTTC,CASSYLGRGEETQYF
TRBJ2-1,TRBV6-1,-,few,TGTGCCAGCAGTCAGAGAGACTACAATGAGCAGTTCTTC,CASSQRDYNEQFF
TRBJ2-2,TRBV18,-,many,TGTGCCAGCTCACCGCAGGGAACCGGGGAGCTGTTTTTT,CASSPQGTGELFF
TRBJ1-2,TRBV9,-,many,TGTGCCAGCACGTCCTCCTCGGGAGGTGTTAATGGCTACACCTTC,CASTSSSGGVNGYTF
TRBJ2-7,TRBV7-9,TRBD2,-,TGTGCCAGCAGCTCCGGGACTAGCGGGGCCTTCGTATACGAGCAGTACTTC,CASSSGTSGAFVYEQYF
TRBJ2-3,TRBV6-1,TRBD1,few,TGTGCCAGCAGCCCGACAGGGGGGGTTGGCACAGATACGCAGTATTTT,CASSPTGGVGTDTQYF
TRBJ2-2,TRBV2,-,-,TGTGCCAGCAGGATTGGGTTATCGGGCACCGGGGAGCTGTTTTTT,CASRIGLSGTGELFF
TRBJ1-2,TRBV6-6,-,-,TGTGCCAGCAGTCCAGAATCGGCAGGGGTCTATGGCTACACCTTC,CASSPESAGVYGYTF
TRBJ2-1,TRBV20-1,-,-,TGCAGTGCTACCGTGTCCTCATACAATGAGCAGTTCTTC,CSATVSSYNEQFF
TRBJ2-3,TRBV18,-,few,TGTGCCAGCTCACCCCTGGGGGTTCCAGATACGCAGTATTTT,CASSPLGVPDTQYF
TRBJ1-2,TRBV10-2,-,once,TGCGCCAGCACTTACTCCGCTAACTATGGCTACACCTTC,CASTYSANYGYTF
TRBJ1-1,TRBV9,TRBD1,-,TGTGCCAGCAGCGACGGGACAGGGATCATGAACACTGAAGCTTTCTTT,CASSDGTGIMNTEAFF
TRBJ2-7,TRBV9,-,-,TGTGCCAGCAGCGTAGATCAGGCAGGCCCCTACGAGCAGTACTTC,CASSVDQAGPYEQYF
TRBJ1-5,TRBV12-3/TRBV12-4,TRBD1,few,TGTGCCAGCAGCCGTATACAGGGGTCTCGCCAGCCCCAGCATTTT,CASSRIQGSRQPQHF
TRBJ2-2,TRBV6-2/TRBV6-3,-,-,TGTGCCAGCAGTTACGATCGGGAGTCCGGTCGGAACACCGGGGAGCTGTTTTTT,CASSYDRESGRNTGELFF
TRBJ2-1,TRBV6-1,-,few,TGTGCCAGCAGTGGAGACAGGTCCTACAATGAGCAGTTCTTC,CASSGDRSYNEQFF
TRBJ2-1,TRBV11-2,TRBD1,few,TGTGCCAGCAGCTTATCCGGGACAGGGGGTACTAATGAGCAGTTCTTC,CASSLSGTGGTNEQFF
TRBJ1-2,TRBV6-2/TRBV6-3,-,-,TGTGCCAGCAGTTACTCCGGGACCCAAAGCCGGGGCTACACCTTC,CASSYSGTQSRGYTF
TRBJ2-1,TRBV20-1,-,-,TGCAGTGCTAGAGAACTGGGGTGGTCCTACAATGAGCAGTTCTTC,CSARELGWSYNEQFF
TRBJ2-1,TRBV12-3/TRBV12-4,TRBD1,-,TGTGCCAGCAGTTCCCGGACAGGGGGCTACGATGAGCAGTTCTTC,CASSSRTGGYDEQFF
TRBJ2-7,TRBV15,TRBD1,-,TGTGCCACCAGCAGAGGGGACAGTTTCCCCTACGAGCAGTACTTC,CATSRGDSFPYEQYF
TRBJ2-3,TRBV24-1,-,-,TGTGCCACCAGTGACTACGGCCGCTTTAAAGATACGCAGTATTTT,CATSDYGRFKDTQYF
TRBJ2-3,TRBV5-6,-,-,TGTGCCAGCAGCTTGGTAGGGCGAAAAGATACGCAGTATTTT,CASSLVGRKDTQYF
TRBJ1-1,TRBV30,-,few,TGTGCCTGGAGCCGTAACACTGAAGCTTTCTTT,CAWSRNTEAFF
TRBJ2-5,TRBV12-3/TRBV12-4,-,-,TGTGCCAGCAGCTACGAGACGGAGGGGACCCAGTACTTC,CASSYETEGTQYF
TRBJ2-5,TRBV6-2/TRBV6-3,-,-,TGTGCCAGCAGTTTGGGAGGGGGACGACAGGTTCAAGAGACCCAGTACTTC,CASSLGGGRQVQETQYF
TRBJ1-6,TRBV27,TRBD1,-,TGTGCCAGCAGTTTAGGGCAGGGGGGAAATTCACCCCTCCACTTT,CASSLGQGGNSPLHF
TRBJ1-2,TRBV9,-,-,TGTGCCAGCAGCGTAGACGGGGCGGTCTATGGCTACACCTTC,CASSVDGAVYGYTF
TRBJ2-7,TRBV3-1,TRBD2,-,TGTGCCAGCAGCCCCTTGGCGGGGGCCTACGAGCAGTACTTC,CASSPLAGAYEQYF
TRBJ2-6,TRBV19,-,-,TGTGCCAGCAGAGGGGTCAATGGGGCCAACGTCCTGACTTTC,CASRGVNGANVLTF
TRBJ1-4,TRBV6-6,-,medium-sized,TGTGCCAGCAGTTGGGTATTTAATGAACCCAAGTTTTTT,CASSWVFNEPKFF
TRBJ1-4,TRBV2,TRBD1,once,TGTGCCAGAGGGACAGGGGGAGATGAAAAACTGTTTTTT,CARGTGGDEKLFF